This T cell receptor (beta chain) was sequenced during a study of T-cell memory formation after mild COVID-19. Study-level findings and limits: Certain responding clones were present in pre-infection memory, suggesting participation of cross-reactive memory.

TCRdb reanalysed the 5' RACE reads using MiXCR and keeps one entry per CDR3 protein. The data contain 300,000 to 400,000 distinct CDR3 sequences, more than 20% of them seen just once; the ten biggest clones take up 9.5% to 15%. The CDR3 runs to 15 residues. After removal of 9 bases from V and 1 base from J, the junction contained 5 bases not matched to a gene. Germline assignment: CDR1 KGHDR and CDR2 SFDVKD. This clonotype turned up a few times. The target antigen is unknown. The sequenced sample consisted of PBMCs or a T cell subset sorted from them (not recorded which). This clonotype was sampled from an adult woman who had mild COVID-19 (a few samples of this study predate the infection). Cell type and time point are not known. The V call is TRBV24-1, the J call TRBJ2-2; 9 nucleotides align to TRBD1. In nucleotides, the CDR3 is TGTGCCACCGGCCGGACAGGGGTGAACACCGGGGAGCTGTTTTTT. This encodes CATGRTGVNTGELFF.